Detailed here is one T cell receptor (beta chain). This record belongs to a study of control samples from healthy donors and cancer patients. Repertoires were generated with immunoSEQ multiplex PCR, while TCRdb's copy carries only in-frame clones and drops some. The sample has over 30,000 clones, roughly 86% seen once. CDR1 MNHEY and CDR2 SMNVEV come from the germline V gene (reference sequence). The CDR3 loop spans 14 amino acids. Trimming cost V 2 bases and J 6 bases; bases outside gene matches: 6. The source is a woman aged 40 to 50 with lung cancer. Input material: PBMCs. The chain combines TRBV27 with TRBJ2-7, with 8 nucleotides matching TRBD1. The CDR3 coding sequence is TGTGCCAGCAGTTTACAGGGGGCAGGGCTCGAGCAGTACTTC. Its translation: CASSLQGAGLEQYF.